This T cell receptor beta chain was sequenced for a study of radiotherapy plus CTLA-4 blockade in lung cancer. Trimming cost V 0 bases and J 6 bases; bases outside gene matches: 4. CDR1 is SGHRS and CDR2 is YFSETQ in the germline V gene. CDR3 length: 14 residues. Libraries were prepared by immunoSEQ multiplex PCR; TCRdb keeps only in-frame clonotypes and omits some of them. The sample shows about 120,000 clones, roughly 80% of them seen only once. The receptor was isolated from a human donor with non-small cell lung cancer who had a partial response to radiotherapy plus ipilimumab. V is TRBV5-1 and J is TRBJ2-3; 7 positions match TRBD2. The starting material was peripheral blood, obtained from a patient treated with radiotherapy plus ipilimumab. CDR3 DNA: TGCGCCAGCAGCTTGGAGGCGGGAGCTGATACGCAGTATTTT. Translating it yields CASSLEAGADTQYF.